The next 20 T cell receptor beta chains were all read from a single sample in a study of T cell clonotyping in hematopoietic cell transplantation. Regarding time point: recipient sample about 28 days before transplant, after cytoreduction. TCRdb's copy holds only in-frame clones and misses some; the assay was immunoSEQ multiplex PCR. Of more than 70,000 clones in the sample, 96% were seen once. Material: peripheral blood mononuclear cells, obtained before stem cell transplant. The receptors were gathered from a woman aged 50 to 60 with acute myeloid leukemia. Some clones in this sample may be carry-over from other donors' samples.

V is TRBV12-5 and J is TRBJ1-2; D is uncertain. The CDR3 is made up of 15 amino acids. V was pared by 6 bases and J by 0 bases, with 14 bases between. CDR1 and CDR2 from the germline V gene are LGHNT and FRNRAP. The CDR3 sequence: CASGFGPPANYGYTF. DNA for the CDR3: TGTGCTAGTGGCTTCGGGCCGCCAGCTAACTATGGCTACACCTTC.

The gene calls are TRBV6-5 and TRBJ1-1, with D tentatively TRBD1 (5 bases). This CDR3 contains 14 residues. V lost 2 bases and J lost 2, with 9 bases in between. Germline V gene sequence: CDR1 MNHEY, CDR2 SVGAGI. The CDR3 DNA reads TGTGCCAGCAGTTACGTCAGGACAAACACTGAAGCTTTCTTT. This translates into CASSYVRTNTEAFF.

V gene TRBV10-3 combines with J gene TRBJ1-2; 7 positions match TRBD1. The CDR3 has 11 residues. CDR1 and CDR2 (germline): ENHRY, SYGVKD. The J segment lost 6 bases and the V segment lost 10 bases, leaving 5 bases of the junction unmatched. The CDR3 sequence: CATRQGDGYTF. CDR3 coding DNA: TGTGCCACGAGACAGGGTGATGGCTACACCTTC.

V is TRBV30 and J is TRBJ1-5, with D uncertain. Germline V gives CDR1 GTSNPN, CDR2 SVGIG (reference sequence). Trimming cost V 2 bases and J 3 bases, with 8 bases left between them. The CDR3 runs 13 residues. CDR3: CAWSLRDNQPQHF. The CDR3 DNA reads as TGTGCCTGGAGTCTCCGGGACAATCAGCCCCAGCATTTT.

For this clone: The sample contains more than one DNA sequence encoding this CDR3. The V call is TRBV4-1, the J call TRBJ2-5, with D unclear. The CDR3 is 12 amino acids. The V end lost 0 bases, the J end lost 5 bases, and 4 bases lay between the germline ends. CDR1 MGHRA and CDR2 YSYEKL come from the germline V gene. The CDR3 here is CASSQEGETQYF. The CDR3 DNA reads as TGCGCCAGCAGCCAAGAAGGTGAGACCCAGTACTTC.

The chain joins TRBV19 to TRBJ1-2; tentative D call: TRBD1 (5 bases). The CDR3 contains 16 residues. The V end was cut by 5 bases, the J end by 4 bases, with 20 bases between. Germline V gene lookup returns CDR1 LNHDA and CDR2 SQIVND (reference sequence). CDR3 protein: CASSSPRDGIVYGYTF. CDR3 nucleotides: TGTGCCAGTAGTTCCCCCCGGGACGGCATCGTCTATGGCTACACCTTC.

The table lists this clone with a count of one. This rearrangement joins TRBV30 to TRBJ1-4; no definite D call. In germline, CDR1 is GTSNPN, CDR2 SVGIG (reference sequence). The V end lost 1 base, the J end lost 8 bases, and 14 bases lay between the germline ends. The CDR3 contains 14 residues. In DNA form, the CDR3 reads TGTGCCTGGAGTGGGCAGATTCGAACCGAAAAACTGTTTTTT. Its protein product is CAWSGQIRTEKLFF.

This clone is a singleton in its sample. The chain uses TRBV5-6 and TRBJ2-2, with D unresolved. Between the trimmed V and J ends, which lost 4 bases and 5 bases, there was a span of 15 bases. The CDR3 sequence is 15 residues long. Germline V gene sequence: CDR1 SGHDT, CDR2 YYEEEE. The CDR3 sequence: CASSLRIRRTGELFF. The CDR3 coding sequence is TGTGCCAGCAGCCTTAGAATCAGGCGGACCGGGGAGCTGTTTTTT.

The chain carries TRBV5-4 and TRBJ2-1; TRBD2 agrees at 11 bases. V lost 5 bases to trimming and J lost 4 bases; unmatched junction nucleotides: 5. Germline V gene sequence: CDR1 SGHNT, CDR2 YYREEE (reference sequence). The CDR3 runs 15 residues. This CDR3 reads CASRPTSGIYNEQFF. The CDR3 DNA is TGTGCCAGCAGACCGACTAGCGGGATTTACAATGAGCAGTTCTTC. Full variable domain (missing parts from reference TRBV5-4 and TRBJ2-1): ETGVTQSPTHLIKTRGQQVTLRCSSQSGHNTVSWYQQALGQGPQFIFQYYREEENGRGNFPPRFSGLQFPNYSSELNVNALELDDSALYLCASRPTSGIYNEQFFGPGTRLTVL.

The gene calls are TRBV28 and TRBJ2-7; 10 nucleotides line up with TRBD1. The V gene end was trimmed by 5 bases and the J gene end by 3 bases; junction bases not matched to a gene: 10. The CDR3 is 16 amino acids. Germline V gives CDR1 MDHEN, CDR2 SYDVKM. CDR3 sequence reads: CASSAPPGTGDYEQYF. The CDR3, as DNA: TGTGCCAGCAGTGCGCCTCCCGGGACAGGGGACTACGAGCAGTACTTC.

J is TRBJ2-5 and V is TRBV5-4; D call uncertain. CDR3 length equals 12 residues. Germline V gene sequence: CDR1 SGHNT, CDR2 YYREEE (reference sequence). V lost 3 bases and J 1 base, leaving 4 bases between the germline ends. The CDR3 sequence is CASSSPQETQYF. The CDR3 DNA reads as TGTGCCAGCAGCTCACCCCAAGAGACCCAGTACTTC.

The chain carries TRBV11-2 and TRBJ2-7, with TRBD2 matching 9 bases. Germline V CDR1 and CDR2: SGHAT, FQNNGV. V was clipped by 5 bases and J by 2 bases; unmatched bases: 4. The CDR3 spans 14 residues. The CDR3 protein is CASSPTSGPYEQYF. CDR3 sequence (DNA): TGTGCCAGCAGCCCGACTAGCGGACCCTACGAGCAGTACTTC. The full variable domain, its missing parts supplied by reference TRBV11-2 and TRBJ2-7, is EAGVAQSPRYKIIEKRQSVAFWCNPISGHATLYWYQQILGQGPKLLIQFQNNGVVDDSQLPKDRFSAERLKGVDSTLKIQPAKLEDSAVYLCASSPTSGPYEQYFGPGTRLTVT.

This rearrangement joins TRBV6-1 to TRBJ1-4, with D perhaps matching TRBD1 (6 bases). CDR3 length equals 14 residues. CDR1 and CDR2 (germline): MNHNS, SASEGT. Trimming cost V 1 base and J 8 bases, with 11 bases left between them. CDR3 sequence: CASSEGGAAEKLFF. The CDR3 coding sequence is TGTGCCAGCAGTGAAGGGGGGGCAGCGGAAAAACTGTTTTTT.

The CDR3 spells CASSWRGPGRGDEQYF. CDR3 bases: TGTGCCAGCAGTTGGAGAGGCCCAGGCCGGGGGGACGAGCAGTACTTC. The chain combines TRBV28 with TRBJ2-7; 7 bases agree with TRBD2. This CDR3 has 16 amino acids. Germline-derived CDR1 and CDR2 are MDHEN and SYDVKM. V lost 4 bases, J lost 5 bases, and 14 bases stayed unmatched.

In this sample, this clone turned up once. The rearrangement joins TRBV6-5 to TRBJ2-2; D may be TRBD1 or TRBD2 (5 bases each). Germline V gives CDR1 MNHEY, CDR2 SVGAGI. With 7 bases removed from V and 8 bases from J, the gap between germline ends came to 14 bases. The CDR3 runs to 13 residues. The CDR3 nucleotides are TGTGCCAGCAATAGAGGGGAGATAGGGGAGCTGTTTTTT. It translates to CASNRGEIGELFF.

This chain uses TRBV7-9 with TRBJ1-4; D remains unclear. CDR3 size: 14 residues. The V end lost 2 bases, the J end lost 0 bases, and 4 bases lay between the germline ends. CDR1 is SEHNR and CDR2 is FQNEAQ in the germline V gene (reference sequence). This chain's CDR3 is CASSLHSTNEKLFF. CDR3 bases: TGTGCCAGCAGCTTACATTCAACTAATGAAAAACTGTTTTTT.

This clone was detected only once. The V call is TRBV6-5, the J call TRBJ1-2; TRBD1 matches 7 bases. The CDR3 extends over 14 amino acids. J gave up 4 bases and V 2 bases, and 4 bases lay outside the gene matches. The V gene's germline CDR1 is MNHEY and CDR2 SVGAGI. The CDR3 bases are TGTGCCAGCAGTTACAGGGACAGAGTCTATGGCTACACCTTC. Amino acids: CASSYRDRVYGYTF.

The gene calls are TRBV28 and TRBJ1-2, with 9 bases aligning to TRBD1. The V segment lost 6 bases and the J segment 4 bases; nucleotides outside the gene matches: 9. This CDR3 has 15 residues. Germline V gives CDR1 MDHEN, CDR2 SYDVKM. The CDR3 protein is CASRPTLTGGYGYTF. The CDR3 DNA is TGTGCCAGCAGGCCGACTTTGACAGGGGGCTATGGCTACACCTTC.

V and J are TRBV10-1 and TRBJ1-1; no clear D. CDR3 size: 11 residues. The V end was cut by 5 bases, the J end by 4 bases, with 5 bases between. The germline V gene encodes CDR1 WNHNN and CDR2 SYGVQD (reference sequence). This CDR3 reads CASSLGTEAFF. CDR3 DNA sequence: TGCGCCAGCAGTCTAGGCACTGAAGCTTTCTTT.

V gene TRBV28 combines with J gene TRBJ2-2; D is possibly TRBD2 (7 bases). Per germline, CDR1 MDHEN and CDR2 SYDVKM. V was pared by 2 bases and J by 6 bases, with 16 bases between. CDR3 length equals 16 residues. CDR3 sequence reads: CASSLGPGGLAGELFF. CDR3 in DNA: TGTGCCAGCAGTTTAGGTCCCGGGGGGCTCGCCGGGGAGCTGTTTTTT.